These 16 T cell receptor beta chains were all obtained from the same sample, sequenced in a study of blood T cell repertoires in COVID-19. Generated by immunoSEQ multiplex PCR, the TCRdb table keeps only in-frame clones and is missing some. The sample includes tens of thousands of clones, 85% of them seen just once. The sequenced sample was peripheral blood. These receptors were taken from a man older than 75 with acute or convalescent COVID-19.

This clone was seen only once. This chain joins TRBV9 and TRBJ2-7; 8 nucleotides match TRBD2. Germline V CDR1 and CDR2: SGDLS, YYNGEE. The V and J ends lost 0 bases and 6 bases, in that order; junction bases with no gene match: 5. The CDR3 runs to 14 residues. The CDR3 loop is CASSVVPGGIEQYF. The CDR3 bases are TGTGCCAGCAGCGTAGTCCCGGGAGGGATCGAGCAGTACTTC.

The CDR3 DNA reads as TGTGCCAGCACTCTCGCCCGAGGGAACGGCTACACCTTC. Its translation: CASTLARGNGYTF. The rearrangement links TRBV6-5 to TRBJ1-2; D uncertain. This CDR3 has 13 amino acids. Trimming cost V 7 bases and J 8 bases, with 17 bases left between them. Germline loops: CDR1 MNHEY, CDR2 SVGAGI.

Here the CDR3 reads CASRKGQIDTEAFF. Here the CDR3 DNA reads TGTGCCAGCAGAAAAGGACAAATTGACACTGAAGCTTTCTTT. The chain recombines TRBV7-2 with TRBJ1-1, with D maybe TRBD1 (5 bases). Trimming left V 6 bases short and J 3 bases short, with 14 bases between. This CDR3 has 14 residues. Germline assignment: CDR1 SGHTA and CDR2 FQGNSA.

The V gene is TRBV30, the J gene TRBJ1-1; TRBD1 agrees at 7 bases. The CDR3 is 13 amino acids. Unmatched junction bases numbered 4, after V lost 0 bases and J lost 6 bases. From germline, CDR1 is GTSNPN and CDR2 SVGIG (reference sequence). The DNA of the CDR3 is TGTGCCTGGAGTGTACAGGGGAATGCTGAAGCTTTCTTT. It codes for CAWSVQGNAEAFF.

This rearrangement joins TRBV7-7 to TRBJ2-1; 13 bases align to TRBD2. The J segment lost 8 bases and the V segment lost 3 bases, leaving 7 bases of the junction unmatched. CDR3 length: 16 amino acids. From germline, CDR1 is SSHAT and CDR2 FNYEAQ (reference sequence). The CDR3 nucleotides are TGTGCCAGCAGCTTTACCGGGACTAGCGGGATAGATGAGCAGTTCTTC. Translating it yields CASSFTGTSGIDEQFF.

The V call is TRBV19, the J call TRBJ1-1, with D tentatively TRBD1 (6 bases). The CDR3 spans 16 residues. CDR1 is LNHDA, CDR2 SQIVND, per germline (reference sequence). The V end lost 5 bases, the J end lost 1 base, and 17 bases lay between the germline ends. This CDR3 reads CASSLRDMRRNTEAFF. CDR3 nucleotide sequence: TGTGCCAGTAGTCTCCGGGACATGAGGAGGAACACTGAAGCTTTCTTT.

A single count supports this clone. This sequence joins TRBV9 and TRBJ2-3; 7 positions agree with TRBD2. The germline gives CDR1 SGDLS, CDR2 YYNGEE. The length of the CDR3 is 16 residues. The J segment lost 1 base and the V segment lost 4 bases, leaving 9 bases of the junction unmatched. CDR3 region: CASSPLGRAGTDTQYF. The CDR3 region has the DNA TGTGCCAGCAGCCCCCTAGGGAGGGCGGGCACAGATACGCAGTATTTT. Variable domain in full (rest from reference TRBV9 and TRBJ2-3): DSGVTQTPKHLITATGQRVTLRCSPRSGDLSVYWYQQSLDQGLQFLIQYYNGEERAKGNILERFSAQQFPDLHSELNLSSLELGDSALYFCASSPLGRAGTDTQYFGPGTRLTVL.

The V gene is TRBV18, the J gene TRBJ1-1; 10 bases are shared with TRBD1. Germline CDR1 is KGHSH and CDR2 is LQKENI. J lost 1 base, V lost 8 bases, and 10 bases had no gene match. The CDR3 spans 16 residues. CDR3 bases: TGTGCCAGCGTCCCGGGACAGGGGTCGAAGAACACTGAAGCTTTCTTT. Encoded protein: CASVPGQGSKNTEAFF.

The V and J genes are TRBV2 and TRBJ1-5; 12 bases are shared with TRBD1. The CDR3 contains 15 residues. V lost 6 bases and J lost 6; bases outside the gene matches: 6. From germline, CDR1 is SNHLY and CDR2 FYNNEI. CDR3 sequence: CASSQSGQGAQPQHF. Here the CDR3 DNA reads TGTGCCAGCAGCCAATCGGGACAGGGGGCTCAGCCCCAGCATTTT.

The chain combines TRBV5-4 with TRBJ2-6; D is uncertain. The germline CDR1 and CDR2 sequences are SGHNT and YYREEE (reference sequence). This CDR3 region has 15 residues. With 0 bases removed from V and 2 bases from J, the gap between germline ends came to 6 bases. The CDR3 protein is CASSLEPTGANVLTF. The CDR3, as DNA: TGTGCCAGCAGCTTGGAACCTACTGGGGCCAACGTCCTGACTTTC.

This chain uses TRBV28 with TRBJ2-1; TRBD1 matches at 10 bases. The V gene's germline CDR1 is MDHEN and CDR2 SYDVKM. The trim removed 4 bases at V and 3 bases at J, leaving 6 bases unmatched. The CDR3 contains 16 residues. The CDR3 nucleotides read TGTGCCAGCAGTTCCCTGACAGGGGGCTTCTACAATGAGCAGTTCTTC. Translated, it gives CASSSLTGGFYNEQFF.

This CDR3 reads CASLGRDTEAFF. The CDR3, as DNA: TGTGCCAGCTTGGGCAGGGACACTGAAGCTTTCTTT. The chain combines TRBV6-5 with TRBJ1-1; a possible D gene is TRBD1 (5 bases). There are 12 residues in the CDR3. Trimming shortened V by 8 bases and J by 3 bases, and 10 bases separated the two germline ends. Germline V gene data show CDR1 as MNHEY and CDR2 as SVGAGI.

This chain connects TRBV15 to TRBJ1-1, with a weak D call TRBD1 (5 bases). The CDR3 has 16 residues. Germline CDR1 reads LNHNV; CDR2 reads YYDKDF (reference sequence). V lost 5 bases, J lost 4 bases, and 20 bases lay in between. The CDR3 reads CATSGGAFSGVTEAFF. CDR3 DNA sequence: TGTGCCACCAGCGGCGGGGCCTTTTCTGGGGTCACTGAAGCTTTCTTT.

The chain couples TRBV2 to TRBJ2-3, with TRBD2 identical over 7 bases. The V gene end was trimmed by 6 bases and the J gene end by 3 bases; junction bases not matched to a gene: 3. Germline CDR1 and CDR2: SNHLY and FYNNEI. This CDR3 has 13 residues. The CDR3 DNA reads TGTGCCAGCAGCGGACTAGGAACAGATACGCAGTATTTT. As protein: CASSGLGTDTQYF.

The chain couples TRBV5-1 to TRBJ2-7, with D perhaps TRBD2 (6 bases). Germline loops: CDR1 SGHRS, CDR2 YFSETQ. The CDR3 has 14 residues. The CDR3, as DNA: TGCACCACCAGTGGAAGGGGACTTTCGAACGAGCAGTACTTC. As protein: CTTSGRGLSNEQYF.

The chain couples TRBV9 to TRBJ1-2; TRBD1 aligns across 10 bases. The J segment lost 4 bases and the V segment lost 0 bases, leaving 6 bases of the junction unmatched. CDR1 and CDR2 (germline): SGDLS, YYNGEE. This CDR3 has 16 amino acids. The CDR3 here is CASSVGTGGLSYGYTF. The CDR3, as DNA: TGTGCCAGCAGCGTAGGGACAGGGGGACTTAGCTATGGCTACACCTTC.